The 26 T cell receptor beta chains given below trace back to one sample, sequenced in a study of control samples from healthy donors and cancer patients. Using immunoSEQ multiplex PCR, the repertoire was profiled, and TCRdb retains in-frame clones only, with some absent. The table has 60,000 to 75,000 clones, about 82% seen once. Sequencing was carried out using blood. These TCRs come from a man in his forties in good health.

The J gene is TRBJ2-1, the V gene TRBV12-5, with 7 bases fitting TRBD2. The germline V gene encodes CDR1 LGHNT and CDR2 FRNRAP. The junction had 13 bases not matched to a gene; V was cut back by 5 bases and J by 0 bases. The CDR3 spans 18 residues. CDR3 sequence (DNA): TGTGCTAGTGGTATTTTGCGGGAGACCCTTAGCTCCTACAATGAGCAGTTCTTC. Translated: CASGILRETLSSYNEQFF.

The rearrangement joins TRBV7-2 to TRBJ2-7, with a tentative D call TRBD2 (6 bases). Trimming removed 5 bases from V and 3 bases from J, with 11 bases in between. The CDR3 extends over 13 amino acids. Germline V gene lookup returns CDR1 SGHTA and CDR2 FQGNSA. The CDR3 region is CASSIGTFYEQYF. CDR3 DNA sequence: TGTGCCAGCAGCATCGGGACTTTCTACGAGCAGTACTTC. Full variable domain (remainder filled in from reference TRBV7-2 and TRBJ2-7): GAGVSQSPSNKVTEKGKDVELRCDPISGHTALYWYRQSLGQGLEFLIYFQGNSAPDKSGLPSDRFSAERTGGSVSTLTIQRTQQEDSAVYLCASSIGTFYEQYFGPGTRLTVT.

Of note for this clone: The same CDR3 can be traced to other DNA sequences in this sample. The genes are TRBV6-5 and TRBJ2-5; 8 bases match TRBD1. Germline CDR1 is MNHEY and CDR2 is SVGAGI. V was pared by 6 bases and J by 1 base, with 4 bases of the junction left unmatched. The CDR3 spans 14 residues. CDR3 in amino acids: CASSRTGFQETQYF. The CDR3 nucleotides are TGTGCCAGCAGCCGGACAGGGTTCCAAGAGACCCAGTACTTC.

The chain carries TRBV20-1 and TRBJ2-5, with D hard to call. V lost 5 bases, J lost 5 bases, and 9 bases lay in between. There are 11 residues in the CDR3. Germline assignment: CDR1 DFQATT and CDR2 SNEGSKA (reference sequence). For the CDR3, the DNA is TGCAGTGCTCCATTTGGGGAGACCCAGTACTTC. Translation: CSAPFGETQYF.

The chain has TRBV28 and TRBJ2-7, with a weak D call TRBD2 (6 bases). Germline-derived CDR1 and CDR2 are MDHEN and SYDVKM. V was shortened by 2 bases and J by 2 bases, with 7 bases between the two germline ends. The CDR3 extends over 13 amino acids. The CDR3 coding sequence is TGTGCCAGCAGTTTAGCGGGAACCTACGAGCAGTACTTC. This codes for CASSLAGTYEQYF.

The chain recombines TRBV27 with TRBJ2-7; D assignment may be TRBD1 or TRBD2 (5 bases each). The CDR3 extends over 14 amino acids. Germline V gene lookup returns CDR1 MNHEY and CDR2 SMNVEV (reference sequence). V lost 8 bases to trimming and J lost 4 bases, with 18 bases between them. The CDR3 DNA sequence: TGTGCCAGCTCCCGGGACCCCGGGTCGTACGAGCAGTACTTC. Its protein is CASSRDPGSYEQYF.

This clone was counted only a few times. This chain connects TRBV2 to TRBJ1-6; D remains unclear. The germline CDR1 and CDR2 sequences are SNHLY and FYNNEI. The CDR3 extends over 14 amino acids. The ends were cut back, 8 bases at V and 2 bases at J, with 10 bases in the middle. In DNA, the CDR3 is TGTGCCAGCCGGGCAGCCCCCTATAATTCACCCCTCCACTTT. Amino acids: CASRAAPYNSPLHF.

The chain recombines TRBV7-6 with TRBJ2-4; D is possibly TRBD2 (7 bases). V lost 6 bases and J lost 9, with 15 bases in between. Germline V gene sequence: CDR1 SGHVS, CDR2 FNYEAQ. The CDR3 is 13 amino acids. CDR3 DNA: TGTGCCAGCAGTCACGGGGGGCCCAGCATTCAGTACTTC. Protein product: CASSHGGPSIQYF.

This chain links TRBV20-1 with TRBJ2-1; D is ambiguous. This CDR3 is 11 amino acids long. Germline V gene sequence: CDR1 DFQATT, CDR2 SNEGSKA (reference sequence). V was clipped by 8 bases and J by 7 bases, with 12 bases between them. In DNA, the CDR3 is TGCAGTACCGGTGGTATGAATGAGCAGTTCTTC. Protein sequence: CSTGGMNEQFF.

The rearrangement uses TRBV7-8 and TRBJ2-3; the match to TRBD2 covers 7 bases. J was trimmed by 1 base and V by 5 bases; bases with no gene match: 3. This CDR3 comprises 14 residues. Germline values: CDR1 SGHVS, CDR2 FQNEAQ. CDR3 sequence reads: CASSRAGRTDTQYF. DNA for the CDR3: TGTGCCAGCAGCCGAGCGGGGCGCACAGATACGCAGTATTTT.

This clone was seen only a few times. The junction differs from germline at one of its ends, possibly a read error. This chain uses TRBV7-3 with TRBJ2-1; 11 bases line up with TRBD2. CDR1 and CDR2 from the germline V gene are SGHTA and FQGTGA. The CDR3 consists of 16 residues. This chain's CDR3 is CASSLTSGGSYNEQFF. As DNA, the CDR3 is TGTGCCAGCAGTTTAACTAGCGGGGGCTCCTACAATGAGCAGTTCTTC.

The chain carries TRBV2 and TRBJ1-1; 8 nucleotides agree with TRBD1. Per germline, CDR1 SNHLY and CDR2 FYNNEI. The CDR3 covers 15 residues. J gave up 4 bases and V 4 bases, and 8 bases lay outside the gene matches. CDR3 coding DNA: TGTGCCAGCAGTGGGCGAGCTACAGGGGGCACTGAAGCTTTCTTT. This codes for CASSGRATGGTEAFF.

This clone was detected once. V gene TRBV30 combines with J gene TRBJ1-2, with unresolved D. The CDR3 runs 11 residues. The V and J ends lost 4 bases and 5 bases respectively, with 8 bases between them. Germline-derived CDR1 and CDR2 are GTSNPN and SVGIG (reference sequence). This CDR3 is CAWKRAYGYTF. The DNA for the CDR3 is TGTGCCTGGAAGCGCGCGTATGGCTACACCTTC. Looking up the rest from reference TRBV30 and TRBJ1-2 gives the full variable domain: SQTIHQWPATLVQPVGSPLSLECTVEGTSNPNLYWYRQAAGRGLQLLFYSVGIGQISSEVPQNLSASRPQDRQFILSSKKLLLSDSGFYLCAWKRAYGYTFGSGTRLTVV.

V and J are TRBV15 and TRBJ1-5; 7 bases map to TRBD1. Germline CDR1 reads LNHNV; CDR2 reads YYDKDF (reference sequence). CDR3 length: 14 amino acids. Trimming at V came to 4 bases and at J to 4 bases, leaving 4 bases not matched to a gene. In DNA form, the CDR3 reads TGTGCCACCAGCAACAACAGGGGTAATCAGCCCCAGCATTTT. Its protein product is CATSNNRGNQPQHF.

The chain uses TRBV18 and TRBJ2-2; weak D call: TRBD1 (6 bases). V lost 5 bases to trimming and J lost 0 bases, with 10 bases between them. Germline V gene sequence: CDR1 KGHSH, CDR2 LQKENI. This CDR3 region has 15 residues. The CDR3 loop is CASSSRTANTGELFF. CDR3 DNA sequence: TGTGCCAGCTCATCAAGGACAGCGAACACCGGGGAGCTGTTTTTT.

The DNA for the CDR3 is TGTGCCAGCAGTTTGAGGGCTTACGAGCAGTACTTC. Translating it yields CASSLRAYEQYF. The chain uses TRBV28 and TRBJ2-7, with a weak D call TRBD2 (5 bases). V shed 3 bases and J shed 4 bases, with 7 bases lying between them. The length of the CDR3 is 12 residues. In germline, CDR1 is MDHEN, CDR2 SYDVKM.

In its sample, this clone was seen a few times. The chain has TRBV3-1 (or the pseudogene TRBV3-2) and TRBJ1-1; perhaps TRBD1 as D (5 bases). CDR1 is LGHDT and CDR2 is YNNKEL in the germline V gene (reference sequence). This CDR3 contains 15 residues. V was cut by 4 bases and J by 6 bases, with 18 bases left in between. The CDR3 loop reads CASSPLYQGSAEAFF. CDR3 nucleotide sequence: TGTGCCAGCAGCCCCCTGTATCAGGGTTCCGCTGAAGCTTTCTTT.

This clone appeared a few times. As DNA, the CDR3 is TGTGCCAGCAGCCGCGGAGGGGGTACCTACGAGCAGTACTTC. It translates to CASSRGGGTYEQYF. V is TRBV7-2 and J is TRBJ2-7, with D tentatively TRBD1 or TRBD2 (6 bases each). Germline CDR1 reads SGHTA; CDR2 reads FQGNSA. V was clipped by 5 bases and J by 2 bases, with 13 bases between them. The CDR3 extends over 14 amino acids.

The genes are TRBV7-9 and TRBJ1-1; no clear D. The CDR3 contains 12 residues. CDR1 SEHNR and CDR2 FQNEAQ come from the germline V gene (reference sequence). V was clipped by 10 bases and J by 0 bases, with 9 bases between them. The CDR3 DNA is TGTGCCACCAATACTGTGAACACTGAAGCTTTCTTT. Its translation is CATNTVNTEAFF.

V gene TRBV6-2 or TRBV6-3 combines with J gene TRBJ2-1; TRBD2 is a possible D gene (5 bases). Germline CDR1 MNHEY, CDR2 SVGEGT. The CDR3 consists of 15 residues. Trimming took off 2 bases at V and 3 bases at J, with 11 bases between the two ends. The CDR3 nucleotides read TGTGCCAGCAGTTACGGGGAGACGGACTACAATGAGCAGTTCTTC. Its protein product is CASSYGETDYNEQFF.

This chain links TRBV14 with TRBJ1-1; no firm D call. Trimming cost V 1 base and J 0 bases, with 6 bases left between them. The germline gives CDR1 SGHDN, CDR2 FVKESK. The CDR3 has 14 amino acids. The CDR3 sequence is CASSQVHMNTEAFF. CDR3 in DNA: TGTGCCAGCAGCCAAGTCCACATGAACACTGAAGCTTTCTTT.

The chain uses TRBV19 and TRBJ2-1; the match to TRBD1 covers 7 bases. Germline lookup yields CDR1 LNHDA and CDR2 SQIVND (reference sequence). V was clipped by 4 bases and J by 9 bases; unmatched bases: 6. The CDR3 consists of 13 residues. The CDR3 spells CASSTGQAAEQFF. Written as DNA, the CDR3 is TGTGCCAGTAGTACCGGACAGGCCGCTGAGCAGTTCTTC.

This chain links TRBV7-2 with TRBJ2-1; the D gene is possibly TRBD2 (6 bases). Per the germline V gene, CDR1 is SGHTA and CDR2 is FQGNSA. Trimming stripped 3 bases from V and 5 bases from J, with 14 bases between. The CDR3 totals 15 residues. CDR3 amino acids: CASSFARAGNNEQFF. The DNA of the CDR3 is TGTGCCAGCAGCTTCGCCCGGGCGGGGAACAATGAGCAGTTCTTC.

The CDR3 DNA reads as TGTGCCACTAGAGCAATAGGGCAAGAGACCCAGTACTTC. Its translation is CATRAIGQETQYF. This rearrangement joins TRBV24-1 to TRBJ2-5; D not resolved. Between the trimmed V and J ends, which lost 10 bases and 2 bases, there was a span of 13 bases. Germline V lookup: CDR1 KGHDR, CDR2 SFDVKD. The CDR3 is 13 amino acids.

The CDR3 sequence is CASSLGRQQETQYF. CDR3 sequence (DNA): TGTGCCAGCAGCTTAGGAAGACAGCAAGAGACCCAGTACTTC. The J gene is TRBJ2-5, the V gene TRBV7-8; TRBD1 is a possible D gene (5 bases). Per germline, CDR1 SGHVS and CDR2 FQNEAQ. CDR3 length equals 14 residues. V was clipped by 1 base and J by 2 bases, with 8 bases between them.

This sequence joins TRBV30 and TRBJ1-1; D gene unclear. The germline V and J ends were trimmed by 0 bases and 4 bases, with 12 bases remaining between them. The CDR3 has 14 residues. CDR1 and CDR2 (germline): GTSNPN, SVGIG (reference sequence). CDR3: CAWSVLGTVTEAFF. CDR3 DNA sequence: TGTGCCTGGAGTGTACTGGGAACCGTCACTGAAGCTTTCTTT.